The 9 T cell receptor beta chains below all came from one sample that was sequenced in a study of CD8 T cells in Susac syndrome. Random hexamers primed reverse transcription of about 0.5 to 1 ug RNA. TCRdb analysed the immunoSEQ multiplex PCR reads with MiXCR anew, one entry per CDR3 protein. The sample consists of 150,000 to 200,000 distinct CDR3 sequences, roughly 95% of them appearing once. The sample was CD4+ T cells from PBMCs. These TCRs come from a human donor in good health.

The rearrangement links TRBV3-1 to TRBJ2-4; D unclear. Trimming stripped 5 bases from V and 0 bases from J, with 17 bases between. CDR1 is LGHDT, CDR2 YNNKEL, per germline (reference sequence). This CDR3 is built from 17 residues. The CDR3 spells CASSKPDGRLAKNIQYF. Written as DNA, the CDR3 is TGTGCCAGCAGCAAACCGGACGGTCGGCTAGCCAAAAACATTCAGTACTTC.

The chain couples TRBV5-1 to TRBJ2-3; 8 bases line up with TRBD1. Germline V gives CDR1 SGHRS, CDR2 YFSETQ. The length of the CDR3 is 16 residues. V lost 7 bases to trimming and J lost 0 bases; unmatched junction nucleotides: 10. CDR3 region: CASSLRDRPSTDTQYF. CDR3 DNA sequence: TGCGCCAGCTCCTTAAGGGACAGGCCTAGCACAGATACGCAGTATTTT.

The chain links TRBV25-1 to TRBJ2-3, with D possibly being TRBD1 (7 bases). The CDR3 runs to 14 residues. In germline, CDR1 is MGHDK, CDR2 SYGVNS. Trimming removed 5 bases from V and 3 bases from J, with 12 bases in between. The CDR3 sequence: CASSYAGGTDTQYF. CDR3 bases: TGTGCCAGCAGTTATGCAGGGGGGACAGATACGCAGTATTTT.

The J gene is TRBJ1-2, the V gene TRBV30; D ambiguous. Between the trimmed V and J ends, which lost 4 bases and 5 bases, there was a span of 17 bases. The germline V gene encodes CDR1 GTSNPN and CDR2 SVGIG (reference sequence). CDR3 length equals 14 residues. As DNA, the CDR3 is TGTGCCTGGATCAGAGTACGACACACTTATGGCTACACCTTC. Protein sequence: CAWIRVRHTYGYTF.

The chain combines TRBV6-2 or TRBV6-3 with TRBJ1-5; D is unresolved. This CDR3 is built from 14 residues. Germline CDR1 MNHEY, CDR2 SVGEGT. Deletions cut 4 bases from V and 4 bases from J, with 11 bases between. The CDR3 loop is CASSSPFPNQPQHF. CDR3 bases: TGTGCCAGCAGTTCGCCCTTCCCGAATCAGCCCCAGCATTTT.

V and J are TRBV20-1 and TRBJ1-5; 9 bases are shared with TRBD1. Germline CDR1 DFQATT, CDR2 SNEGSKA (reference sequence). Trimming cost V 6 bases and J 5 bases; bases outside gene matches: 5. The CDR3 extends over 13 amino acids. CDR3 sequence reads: CSALGQGHQPQHF. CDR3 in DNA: TGCAGTGCGCTGGGACAGGGTCATCAGCCCCAGCATTTT.

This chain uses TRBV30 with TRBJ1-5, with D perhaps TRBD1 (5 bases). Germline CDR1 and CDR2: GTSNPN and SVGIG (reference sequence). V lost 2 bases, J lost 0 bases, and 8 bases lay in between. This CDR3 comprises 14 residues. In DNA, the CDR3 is TGTGCCTGGAGTAGGGGATATAGCAATCAGCCCCAGCATTTT. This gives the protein CAWSRGYSNQPQHF.

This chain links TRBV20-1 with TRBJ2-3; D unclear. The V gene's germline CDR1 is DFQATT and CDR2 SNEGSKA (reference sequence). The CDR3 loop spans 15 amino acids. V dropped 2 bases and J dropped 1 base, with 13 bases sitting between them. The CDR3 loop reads CSARRPGRGTDTQYF. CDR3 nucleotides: TGCAGTGCTAGACGCCCAGGTCGGGGCACAGATACGCAGTATTTT.

DNA of the CDR3: TGTGCCAGCAGCGGCAGCCGCTCTGGGGCCAACGTCCTGACTTTC. Translation gives CASSGSRSGANVLTF. The V and J genes are TRBV7-2 and TRBJ2-6; no firm D call. The CDR3 extends over 15 amino acids. Germline-derived CDR1 and CDR2 are SGHTA and FQGNSA. With 5 bases removed from V and 0 bases from J, the gap between germline ends came to 8 bases.